This T cell receptor beta chain was sequenced for a study of blood T cell repertoires in COVID-19. About the study: The United States, Italy and Spain provided the acute and convalescent COVID-19 samples. From T cells, B-cell-depleted T cells, or PBMCs came the material, which was cDNA or gDNA.

As processed by the authors: Quantification of nucleated cells was approximated via reference gene primer amplification. Sequenced by immunoSEQ multiplex PCR; TCRdb stores in-frame clones only, minus some. The DNA gave D and trimming, while V, J and clone size come from that table. In the table there are 150,000 to 200,000 clones, about 85% of which are singletons. With 3 bases removed from V and 3 bases from J, the gap between germline ends came to 8 bases. This CDR3 has 14 residues. CDR1 is MNHNS, CDR2 SASEGT, per germline. This clone was seen more than once but under ten times. The sample comprised peripheral blood. The chain links TRBV6-1 to TRBJ1-4; weak D call: TRBD1 (5 bases). This TCR was recovered from a man between 18 and 29 years old with acute or convalescent COVID-19. The CDR3 loop is CASSDWGPNEKLFF. DNA for the CDR3: TGTGCCAGCAGTGATTGGGGCCCTAATGAAAAACTGTTTTTT.